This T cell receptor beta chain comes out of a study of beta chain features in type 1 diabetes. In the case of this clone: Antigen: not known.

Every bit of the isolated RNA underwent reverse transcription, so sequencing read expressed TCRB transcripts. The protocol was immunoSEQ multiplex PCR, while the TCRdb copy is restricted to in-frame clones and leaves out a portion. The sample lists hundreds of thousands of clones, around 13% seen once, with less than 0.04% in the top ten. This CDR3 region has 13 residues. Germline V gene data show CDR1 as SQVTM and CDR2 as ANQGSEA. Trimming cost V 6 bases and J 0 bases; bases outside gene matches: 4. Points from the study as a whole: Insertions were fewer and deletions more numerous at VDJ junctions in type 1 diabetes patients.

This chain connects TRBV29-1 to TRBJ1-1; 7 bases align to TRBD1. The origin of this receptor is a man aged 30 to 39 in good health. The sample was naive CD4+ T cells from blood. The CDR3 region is CSVTGPMNTEAFF. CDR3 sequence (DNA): TGCAGCGTGACAGGGCCGATGAACACTGAAGCTTTCTTT.